A selection of T cell receptor beta chains follows, all from one sample in a study of monozygotic twins with inflammatory bowel disease. TCRdb re-called the 5' RACE reads; every CDR3 protein appears as one record, without DNA. The table lists some 300,000 distinct CDR3 sequences. The sample comprised blood. These receptors originate from a human donor with ulcerative colitis or Crohn's disease, or a healthy co-twin of an affected twin (not recorded which). CDR3s include the opening cysteine and the closing phenylalanine or tryptophan.

V gene,J gene,CDR3 protein
TRBV10-3,TRBJ1-1,CAISEAQVGIEASF
TRBV20-1,TRBJ2-7,CSARDRGDFDEQYF
TRBV20-1,TRBJ2-1,CSARDDRGNEQFF
TRBV7-2,TRBJ1-4,CASSLSRGGEKLFF
TRBV6-5,TRBJ1-2,CAIRAGGAGYTF
TRBV24-1,TRBJ2-7,CATSDSGTGSWEQYF
TRBV7-9,TRBJ2-2,CASSLAGTGATGELFF
TRBV20-1,TRBJ2-7,CSAPRTSYEQYF
TRBV7-8,TRBJ2-5,CASSPAQETQYF
TRBV20-1,TRBJ1-6,CSARVGQGTSPLHF
TRBV5-4,TRBJ2-3,CASSPIPPGRSDTQYF
TRBV3-1,TRBJ2-2,CASSRMTPTNTGELFF